Sequencing of this TCR beta chain was carried out in a study of blood T cell repertoires in COVID-19. Overall study context: Samples of COVID-19 (acute and convalescent) were obtained from the United States, Italy and Spain. In each case, the material was cDNA or gDNA derived from T cells, B-cell-depleted T cells, or PBMCs.

Per the study methods: Estimated nucleated cell counts came from reference gene primer amplification. The repertoire was sequenced with immunoSEQ multiplex PCR; TCRdb's copy has only in-frame clones and lacks some. V and J calls and clone size are those listed in that table; D and trimming were worked out from the DNA. The table has approximately 82,000 clones, 75% to 85% seen once. J lost 0 bases, V lost 5 bases, and 2 bases had no gene match. CDR3 size: 14 residues. Per the germline V gene, CDR1 is SGHRS and CDR2 is YFSETQ. Sequencing was carried out using peripheral blood. The sequence was collected from a human donor in a cohort sampled during active COVID-19. The chain combines TRBV5-1 with TRBJ2-1, with 7 bases lining up with TRBD1. The CDR3 DNA sequence: TGCGCCAGCAGGAGGGACAGCTCCTACAATGAGCAGTTCTTC. This codes for CASRRDSSYNEQFF.